This T cell receptor beta chain originates from a study of CD8+ T cells in alopecia areata. Study context: At a dose of 5 to 10 mg twice daily, oral tofacitinib was given to treated patients. Overall study results and limits: For lesional scalp, especially alopecia totalis/universalis, clonality was higher than in normal scalp.

RNA was isolated and reverse transcribed to cDNA, the sequencing template. Assay: immunoSEQ multiplex PCR; the TCRdb copy retains only in-frame clones and omits some. This sample yields roughly 59,000 clones, of which about half are seen a single time; approximately 18% belongs to the top ten. Germline trimming cut 10 bases from V and 4 bases from J; bases unmatched to any gene: 6. This CDR3 has 14 residues. Looked up from germline, CDR1 is MNHEY and CDR2 is SVGAGI. In its sample, this clone was seen a few times. Its specificity is not known. The source material was CD8+ T cells sorted from blood, sampled at week 0. This TCR derives from a human donor with alopecia areata. The rearrangement joins TRBV6-5 to TRBJ2-2, with TRBD1 matching over 10 bases. The CDR3, as DNA: TGTGCCATCAGACAGGGGGCCCTCACCGGGGAGCTGTTTTTT. It specifies CAIRQGALTGELFF.